The clone carrying this T cell receptor beta chain was recorded at least ten times. Its antigen is currently unknown. This entry is derived from a study of T cells after yellow fever vaccination. 5'RACE template switching produced TCR cDNA carrying a universal primer site and UMIs. Using its own MiXCR run on the 5' RACE reads, TCRdb lists one record per CDR3 protein. The top ten hold 35% to 45% of the sample, which has about 63,000 distinct CDR3 sequences, 6% to 7.5% seen once. Findings and caveats of the study: Weaker overall was a secondary response that nonetheless peaked faster, on day 5 versus 15. After the booster, roughly 96% of CD4 and 88% of CD8 primary-response clones were re-detected.

The CDR3 is 14 residues long. CDR1 MNHEY and CDR2 SMNVEV come from the germline V gene (reference sequence). The V and J ends lost 4 bases and 3 bases respectively, with 10 bases between them. The input for sequencing was CD8+ T cells sorted from PBMCs, taken 15 days after the yellow fever booster vaccination. The TCR originated in a man aged 25-45 years who received the YFV17D yellow fever vaccine. This chain joins TRBV27 and TRBJ2-1; a weak D match, TRBD1 (6 bases). Here the CDR3 DNA reads TGTGCCAGCAGTTCAGGGGTTTTCTACAATGAGCAGTTCTTC. Translation: CASSSGVFYNEQFF.